This T cell receptor beta chain was found in a study of Graves' ophthalmopathy and Graves' hyperthyroidism. This clonotype was counted at least ten times. The V end lost 6 bases, the J end lost 4 bases, and 15 bases lay between the germline ends. Germline assignment: CDR1 KGHSH and CDR2 LQKENI. The CDR3 consists of 14 residues. RNA transcripts yielded amplified TCR beta CDR3 regions. HTBI primers served in a first-round RT-PCR, which a second-round multiplex PCR followed. One entry per CDR3 protein, called by TCRdb with MiXCR from the multiplex PCR reads. The repertoire consists of over 450,000 distinct CDR3 sequences, with under 15% occurring once and the leading ten covering approximately 9.8%.

V usage is TRBV18 and J usage is TRBJ1-1; D call uncertain. The sample taken for sequencing was blood. This TCR was sampled from a woman aged 25 to 45 with Graves' ophthalmopathy. Written as DNA, the CDR3 is TGTGCCAGCTCTCAAACGGGTGCCGGCACTGAAGCTTTCTTT. This gives the protein CASSQTGAGTEAFF.